This record looks at one T cell receptor beta chain sequence and its context. Its antigen is not yet known. It has no much larger one-base neighbor in the sample; base qualities were not kept. This record comes from a study of cytomegalovirus exposure and HLA in healthy donors (dated by TCRdb to 2015 to 2018). For the wider study: An earlier analysis of approximately 550 of the donors reported approximately 270 Gb of sequence data and some 100 million unique TCR beta sequences from some 180 million T cells. Among 300 to 450 genotyped donors of the cohort, an average of approximately 230,000 unique TCR beta nucleotide sequences were sequenced per donor, around 20% of them non-productive. A later genetic analysis used genome-wide SNP genotypes for about 60% of the roughly 700 donors, treating that subset as a discovery cohort. Every discovery cohort repertoire had been produced on one sequencing platform. In a later analysis, previously published TCR beta repertoires from 666 donors were re-analyzed and high-resolution HLA genotyping was added so that TCR occurrence patterns could be studied. The later analysis used no new phenotypic data to find candidate immune exposures, relying instead on TCR beta sequences and their occurrence across donors. About 300 gigabases of sequencing data and 75 million to 85 million unique TCR sequences made up an early release that covered about 640 HLA-typed donors. The T cell repertoires of 666 subjects were profiled by immunosequencing and related to cytomegalovirus serostatus. About five DR-DQ haplotypes were handled as single units for association and clustering, since linkage in the cohort was strong. The study was designed to test whether signatures of past pathogen exposure could be identified by cataloging public T cell receptors. Along with the roughly 670-subject first cohort, a separate validation cohort of 120 different subjects was used. Donor age, sex, ethnicity and CMV serostatus were collected together with the repertoire data. High-throughput TCR immunosequencing, statistical association of individual TCRs with disease status, and machine learning were combined to predict cytomegalovirus infection status. Class I and class II HLA loci were covered by the typing at four-digit resolution. An earlier analysis of 500 to 750 of the donors applied high-throughput TCR beta sequencing to assess whether each TCR beta V gene segment acted as functional or pseudogenic. Of the roughly 410 genotyped donors, approximately 81% were placed in the genetic ancestry cluster associated with self-reported Caucasian donors. Typing coverage varied by locus: about 629-640 donors for A, B, C, DRB1 and DQB1; approximately 560 for DQA1; more than 600 for DPA1; roughly 450 for DPB1.

Taken from the germline V gene, the CDR1 and CDR2 loops are SGHRS and YFSETQ. The germline V end is reduced by 2 bases and the J end by 3 bases; junction bases left unmatched: 0. The CDR3 runs 15 residues from the cysteine to the phenylalanine. Kept here is only the CDR3 DNA, which spans 45 bases and is read in frame from base 1. The cohort was made up of 500 to 800 healthy bone marrow donors. Cohort members were all nominally healthy when sampled, although unrecorded immune exposures were likely present. The donor was CMV seronegative and belonged to the group of over 350 seronegative cohort members. A peripheral blood sample was collected from each donor, and TCR beta sequencing was performed on peripheral blood mononuclear cells. Genomic DNA was extracted from the blood cell samples with the Qiagen DNeasy Blood Extraction Kit. The library relied on the immunoSEQ multiplex PCR assay. The multiplex PCR relied on a mix of 60 forward primers for TCR Vbeta segments and 13 reverse primers for TCR Jbeta segments. The CDR3 region of rearranged TCR beta genes was amplified from genomic DNA by a multiplex PCR assay. On the Illumina HiSeq System, the amplified TCR beta libraries were sequenced as 87-base-pair reads. The authors processed their data as follows. A later analysis tallied around 87 million unique TCR beta chains across the 640 or so repertoires, and some 10 million of those chains were shared by two or more donors. Raw reads were error-corrected and collapsed into unique sequences with a nearest-neighbor algorithm that merged closely related sequences to remove PCR and sequencing errors. V, D and J gene segments were assigned by aligning CDR3 sequences to IMGT reference sequences. For a sequence to be retained, a match of at least six nucleotides was required to both a V gene segment and a J gene segment. A rearrangement counted as productive if the CDR3 had no stop codons and remained in frame with V and J, and every other rearrangement counted as non-productive. CDR3 was defined by IMGT convention, running from the second conserved V-encoded cysteine to the conserved J-encoded phenylalanine. The earlier analysis of some 550 of the donors excluded any sequence lacking an unambiguous match to a single V gene segment. An earlier analysis of fewer than 750 of the donors called V segments functional above 56.7% productive rearrangements and segregating when the between-donor standard deviation exceeded 5%. A statistical classification framework was developed to diagnose cytomegalovirus status using the catalog of TCR beta chain sequences. In a later analysis, TCR nucleotide sequences were compared against IMGT/GENE-DB human TR gene sequences so that V and J genes could be assigned. The TCRdist pipeline was used in a later analysis to assign CDR3 sequences and most-parsimonious VDJ recombination scenarios. In a later analysis, each TCR beta chain was defined by its CDR3 amino acid sequence together with its V-gene family, and reads without a unique V-gene family were excluded. A later analysis removed 500 to 600 highly shared, low-generation-probability nucleotide sequences to deal with suspected cross-contamination and a sequencing artifact. For each public chain, a later analysis derived a clonal expansion index from normalized ranks of inferred template counts within each repertoire. Generation probabilities in a later analysis came from a VDJ recombination model fitted to out-of-frame rearrangements, and those results were checked against IGoR. A later analysis scored TCR-TCR, TCR-HLA and TCR-CMV co-occurrence with hypergeometric tests, applying a repertoire-size bias correction to TCR pairs. To estimate false discovery rates, a later analysis permuted the HLA or CMV assignments 20 times. In a later analysis, co-occurring TCRs were grouped with DBSCAN, and TCRdist sequence similarity was added when clustering was performed within HLA-allele-positive subsets. Repertoires with fewer than 30,000 or more than 120,000 public chains were left out of co-occurrence clustering, as were about 5 repertoires with anomalous nucleotide sharing. TCRdb carries this immuneACCESS record with in-frame sequences only. Its versions omit some clonotypes, under half of them owing to an unresolved V gene in the studies checked, with the rest unexplained. The DNA was the basis for D and trimming; V, J and clone size are from that table. This sample has about 170,000 clones in its table, and roughly 80% of those were observed once. Jointly, the top ten make up around 3.1% of the sample.

Overall study outcomes, separate from this receptor: In this cohort, only TCR beta chains were sequenced, and detectable features were limited by the absence of alpha or paired-chain data. The authors suggested that the approach could potentially be generalized to other disease states and immunological phenotypes. Because HLA typing was unavailable for some donors at each locus, only the typed subset was used in association tests. The 87-base-pair reads could not distinguish some IMGT-functional V segments, including TRBV6-2 and TRBV6-3, so those segments were excluded. Sequencing depth was assumed to be roughly uniform across donors in the presence/absence analyses, though that assumption may not hold. In vitro tests confirmed that a few of the cytomegalovirus-associated TCR beta chains recognize cytomegalovirus antigens. In an earlier analysis of more than 500 of the donors, most TCR beta V segments appeared in productive rearrangements about 87% or about 30% of the time, broadly matching IMGT annotations. Linkage disequilibrium might explain the correlated functional status among segregating V segments, but an unknown experimental factor could not be ruled out. A cluster of highly shared sequence variants was judged likely to represent a technical artifact of the sequencing pipeline. A further reported finding was that TCR beta sequences accurately predicted the HLA-A and HLA-B alleles for most subjects in the first cohort. The only immune exposure information available for the cohort was CMV serostatus. While some public TCRs were present in many individuals, most TCR sequences turned up only very rarely across donors. A later analysis reported that several top co-occurrence clusters appeared linked to parvovirus B19, influenza, CMV and Epstein-Barr virus. When HLA alleles, especially DR and DQ, strongly co-occurred, TCR associations were difficult to assign to individual alleles. Most CMV-associated TCR beta chains appeared to be HLA-restricted in a later analysis, and the HLA associations seemed to be driven largely by CMV exposure. Because counts were too low, fewer than 20 rarely observed V segments, including chromosome 9 orphons, were excluded from the earlier analysis of roughly 580 of the donors. In a later analysis, the rate of TCR association differed among HLA loci, with DRB1 alleles having the most associated TCRs and HLA-C alleles having the fewest. A later analysis associated 17,000 or so TCR beta sequences with specific HLA alleles at a false discovery rate of 0.05. A later genetic analysis associated a missense DCLRE1C variant with V-gene and J-gene trimming of TCR beta chains, and an independent cohort replicated the association. The study gave a list of about 160 TCR beta chains associated with cytomegalovirus. A later genetic analysis reported fewer N-insertions in productive TCRs among donors in an Asian-associated ancestry cluster than the roughly 670-donor mean. In a later analysis, HLA-associated TCR beta chains were found to be more clonally expanded and to have lower generation probabilities than equally common non-associated chains. In both the original and validation cohorts, the classifier was reported to diagnose cytomegalovirus status with high specificity and sensitivity.

This receptor was taken from a female donor in good health and CMV-seronegative. Sample: PBMCs. The rearrangement combines TRBV5-1 with TRBJ2-2; a stretch of 11 junction bases matches TRBD2. The DNA sequence is as follows: TGCGCCAGCAGCTTACTAGCGGGGGACACCGGGGAGCTGTTTTTT. It translates to CASSLLAGDTGELFF.